One and the same sample provided the 3 T cell receptor beta chains below, sequenced in a study of cytomegalovirus exposure and HLA in healthy donors. The PCR made use of 60 Vbeta and 13 Jbeta primers. The repertoire was sequenced with immunoSEQ multiplex PCR; TCRdb's copy has only in-frame clones and lacks some. This table holds hundreds of thousands of clones, approximately 88% found once. Source material: PBMCs. Source of these receptors: a boy between 2 and 10 years old in good health and CMV-seronegative.

J is TRBJ2-1 and V is TRBV18; unclear D gene. V lost 0 bases and J 4 bases, leaving 10 bases between the germline ends. The CDR3 sequence is 15 residues long. Germline assignment: CDR1 KGHSH and CDR2 LQKENI. CDR3 coding DNA: TGTGCCAGCTCACCACCGGAGAGCGCTTACAATGAGCAGTTCTTC. Translated, it gives CASSPPESAYNEQFF.

The gene calls are TRBV5-4 and TRBJ2-4; tentative D call: TRBD1 (6 bases). The CDR3 totals 13 residues. Germline V gene sequence: CDR1 SGHNT, CDR2 YYREEE (reference sequence). The V and J ends lost 4 bases and 6 bases respectively, with 11 bases between them. CDR3: CASSMQGRNIQYF. The CDR3 bases are TGTGCCAGCAGCATGCAGGGGAGAAACATTCAGTACTTC.

V is TRBV5-6 and J is TRBJ1-3; 9 nucleotides align to TRBD1. The CDR3 has 16 residues. The junction had 3 bases not matched to a gene; V was cut back by 2 bases and J by 0 bases. Looked up from germline, CDR1 is SGHDT and CDR2 is YYEEEE. The chain's CDR3 is CASSFGTGNSGNTIYF. The CDR3 DNA follows: TGTGCCAGCAGCTTCGGGACAGGGAACTCTGGAAACACCATATATTTT.